A selection of T cell receptor beta chains follows, all from one sample in a study of OX40 agonist ivuxolimab in advanced cancers. TCRdb's table, derived via immunoSEQ multiplex PCR, lists solely in-frame clones and lacks some. This table holds around 65,000 clones, 89% found once. Sample: CD4+ or CD8+ T cells sorted from blood, taken in a trial of the OX40 agonist ivuxolimab. The source of these receptors is an adult with an advanced solid tumor such as melanoma, head and neck, liver or kidney cancer. Each CDR3 is given with its conserved first and last residue. Fields, in order: J gene, clone size, V gene, D gene, CDR3 protein, CDR3 DNA. D genes are given only for firm matches. Size tells how often a clone was seen (once, few, many) or the class of an expanded clone, and some rows leave it out.

>TRBJ2-1|NA|TRBV9|TRBD2
CASSVDPGREIDEQFF
TGTGCCAGCAGCGTAGACCCGGGGCGGGAGATCGATGAGCAGTTCTTC
>TRBJ2-7|NA|TRBV6-5|NA
CASSYSEGSVYEQYF
TGTGCCAGCAGTTACTCCGAGGGGTCCGTCTACGAGCAGTACTTC
>TRBJ2-3|few|TRBV10-1|TRBD1
CASKPRGRANTDTQYF
TGCGCCAGTAAACCCAGGGGGCGAGCTAACACAGATACGCAGTATTTT
>TRBJ2-7|NA|TRBV10-3|TRBD2
CAAGGTAYEQYF
TGTGCCGCGGGAGGGACCGCCTACGAGCAGTACTTC
>TRBJ2-3|NA|TRBV11-3|TRBD2
CASSSGPGLAVDVDTQYF
TGTGCCAGCAGCTCCGGTCCGGGACTAGCGGTAGATGTGGATACGCAGTATTTT
>TRBJ1-2|few|TRBV5-5|TRBD1
CASSPRGQGFYGYTF
TGTGCCAGCAGTCCCCGGGGACAGGGGTTCTATGGCTACACCTTC
>TRBJ2-2|NA|TRBV7-3|TRBD2
CASSPGGLAGGVTGELFF
TGTGCCAGCAGCCCGGGGGGACTAGCGGGAGGTGTTACCGGGGAGCTGTTTTTT
>TRBJ2-5|NA|TRBV18|NA
CASSPPIRDPDQIQYF
TGTGCCAGCTCACCACCGATCCGGGACCCGGACCAAATCCAGTACTTC
>TRBJ2-7|NA|TRBV28|TRBD2
CASSSWTSGSFGGYEQYF
TGTGCCAGCAGTTCCTGGACTAGCGGGAGTTTTGGAGGATACGAGCAGTACTTC
>TRBJ2-7|NA|TRBV9|TRBD2
CASSPTSGGSYEQYF
TGTGCCAGCAGCCCCACTAGCGGGGGTTCCTACGAGCAGTACTTC
>TRBJ2-1|NA|TRBV15|NA
CATSEDRGGYNEQFF
TGTGCCACCAGCGAAGACAGGGGAGGGTACAATGAGCAGTTCTTC
>TRBJ2-1|NA|TRBV6-5|TRBD2
CASSLLAGVYNEQFF
TGTGCCAGCAGTTTACTAGCGGGAGTGTACAATGAGCAGTTCTTC
>TRBJ2-7|NA|TRBV19|NA
CASNGKETYEQYF
TGTGCCAGTAACGGCAAAGAAACCTACGAGCAGTACTTC
>TRBJ1-2|once|TRBV28|NA
CASKEAYGYTF
TGTGCCAGCAAGGAAGCGTATGGCTACACCTTC
>TRBJ1-1|NA|TRBV13|NA
CASSWGWSTEAFF
TGTGCCAGCAGCTGGGGGTGGTCCACTGAAGCTTTCTTT
>TRBJ2-7|NA|TRBV27|TRBD2
CASSLSGAPLNEQYF
TGTGCCAGCAGTCTTAGCGGGGCCCCTCTAAACGAGCAGTACTTC
>TRBJ1-5|NA|TRBV19|NA
CASRDVGHSNQPQHF
TGTGCCAGTAGGGACGTGGGCCATAGCAATCAGCCCCAGCATTTT
>TRBJ2-7|NA|TRBV4-1|TRBD1
CASTGTGEWEQYF
TGCGCCAGCACTGGGACAGGGGAGTGGGAGCAGTACTTC
>TRBJ2-3|once|TRBV13|TRBD2
CASSSGLSGMGSGTDTQYF
TGTGCCAGCAGCTCGGGACTATCGGGGATGGGGTCAGGCACAGATACGCAGTATTTT
>TRBJ2-1|once|TRBV18|TRBD1
CASSPRTGDYNEQFF
TGTGCCAGCTCACCCCGGACAGGGGACTACAATGAGCAGTTCTTC
>TRBJ2-7|NA|TRBV4-3|TRBD2
CASSQDLLAGSYEQYF
TGCGCCAGCAGCCAAGATCTACTAGCGGGCTCCTACGAGCAGTACTTC
>TRBJ1-2|few|TRBV6-5|TRBD1
CAVTGGDYGYTF
TGTGCCGTCACAGGGGGGGACTATGGCTACACCTTC
>TRBJ1-1|NA|TRBV6-1|NA
CASSEGTEAFF
TGTGCCAGCAGTGAAGGGACTGAAGCTTTCTTT
>TRBJ2-7|NA|TRBV9|NA
CASSVGSTGAYEQYF
TGTGCCAGCAGCGTAGGCAGTACCGGAGCCTACGAGCAGTACTTC
>TRBJ1-1|NA|TRBV19|TRBD1
CASSMNGQGDTEAFF
TGTGCCAGTAGTATGAACGGGCAGGGGGACACTGAAGCTTTCTTT
>TRBJ2-7|NA|TRBV5-6|NA
CASSVSSYEQYF
TGTGCCAGCAGCGTTAGCTCCTACGAGCAGTACTTC
>TRBJ2-2|NA|TRBV10-3|TRBD2
CAISAAAGLATGELFF
TGTGCCATCAGTGCCGCGGCGGGACTAGCCACCGGGGAGCTGTTTTTT
>TRBJ2-2|NA|TRBV30|NA
CAYSPGIGELFF
TGTGCCTACAGCCCAGGGATCGGGGAGCTGTTTTTT
>TRBJ1-4|NA|TRBV4-3|NA
CASSQEGRDGEKLFF
TGCGCCAGCAGCCAAGAAGGCAGGGACGGTGAAAAACTGTTTTTT
>TRBJ2-7|NA|TRBV28|NA
CASREAQGRTYEQYF
TGTGCCAGCAGAGAAGCTCAGGGCCGGACCTACGAGCAGTACTTC
>TRBJ1-2|NA|TRBV4-1|NA
CASSQVGTSLKGYTF
TGCGCCAGCAGCCAAGTCGGGACCTCCCTAAAGGGCTACACCTTC
>TRBJ2-2|NA|TRBV7-7|NA
CASSFGGTGELFF
TGTGCTAGCAGCTTCGGGGGCACCGGGGAGCTGTTTTTT